Following are 21 T cell receptor beta chains from one sample sequenced in a study of T cells after yellow fever vaccination. Via MiXCR, TCRdb re-called the 5' RACE reads, giving one row per CDR3 protein. The table shows some 340,000 distinct CDR3 sequences, with over 8.5% occurring only once. This specimen was CD4+ T cells sorted from PBMCs, taken 45 days after the yellow fever booster vaccination. The receptors were sampled from a man younger than 35 who received the YFV17D yellow fever vaccine.

In this sample, this clonotype turned up a few times. The gene calls are TRBV29-1 and TRBJ2-6; the D gene is possibly TRBD2 (6 bases). Germline values: CDR1 SQVTM, CDR2 ANQGSEA. The CDR3 loop spans 14 amino acids. Deletions cut 5 bases from V and 4 bases from J, with 12 bases between. CDR3 amino acids: CSVQLGGGANVLTF. CDR3 sequence (DNA): TGCAGCGTTCAACTCGGAGGGGGGGCCAACGTCCTGACTTTC.

This clonotype came up many times. The rearrangement uses TRBV9 and TRBJ2-2; the D is unclear. V lost 3 bases and J lost 3, with 3 bases in between. The CDR3 contains 12 residues. CDR1 SGDLS and CDR2 YYNGEE come from the germline V gene. The CDR3 DNA reads TGTGCCAGCAGCGGCGACACCGGGGAGCTGTTTTTT. Translated, it gives CASSGDTGELFF.

The V and J genes are TRBV10-2 and TRBJ2-7; TRBD2 matches at 10 bases. Germline CDR1 reads WSHSY; CDR2 reads SAAADI. Unmatched junction bases numbered 4, after V lost 4 bases and J lost 1 base. The CDR3 has 15 residues. CDR3 protein: CASSGGTSVSYEQYF. CDR3 sequence (DNA): TGCGCCAGCAGTGGAGGGACTAGCGTATCCTACGAGCAGTACTTC.

This clonotype was picked up a small number of times. This sequence joins TRBV24-1 and TRBJ2-3; D is ambiguous. The CDR3 extends over 14 amino acids. V was trimmed by 3 bases and J by 0 bases, leaving 6 bases between them. Germline-derived CDR1 and CDR2 are KGHDR and SFDVKD. CDR3 sequence reads: CATSDLRSTDTQYF. The CDR3 DNA is TGTGCCACCAGTGATCTAAGGAGCACAGATACGCAGTATTTT.

The chain couples TRBV6-2 or TRBV6-3 to TRBJ2-5, with a tentative D call TRBD2 (5 bases). This CDR3 region has 16 residues. Germline values: CDR1 MNHEY, CDR2 SVGEGT. The V end was cut by 2 bases, the J end by 5 bases, with 18 bases between. The CDR3 DNA is TGTGCCAGCAGTTACGGACCTTTAACCAGGAGGGAGACCCAGTACTTC. Amino acids: CASSYGPLTRRETQYF.

This clonotype has just one count. The gene calls are TRBV11-1 and TRBJ1-2; D is ambiguous. V lost 5 bases and J 6 bases, leaving 13 bases between the germline ends. CDR1 is SGHAT and CDR2 is FQDESV in the germline V gene (reference sequence). The CDR3 extends over 13 amino acids. DNA of the CDR3: TGTGCCAGCAGCCTAAAGGGAGCTGATGGCTACACCTTC. Translated: CASSLKGADGYTF.

This chain uses TRBV4-3 with TRBJ2-5; 11 nucleotides match TRBD1. V was clipped by 4 bases and J by 1 base; unmatched bases: 5. CDR1 LGHNA and CDR2 YSLEER come from the germline V gene. The CDR3 sequence is 16 residues long. The CDR3 loop reads CASSPSGTGGQETQYF. The CDR3 DNA sequence: TGCGCCAGCAGCCCTTCCGGGACAGGGGGCCAAGAGACCCAGTACTTC.

The rearrangement joins TRBV7-9 to TRBJ2-7; D may correspond to TRBD1 or TRBD2 (6 bases each). V was shortened by 4 bases and J by 5 bases, with 15 bases between the two germline ends. The CDR3 is 14 amino acids. Germline-derived CDR1 and CDR2 are SEHNR and FQNEAQ (reference sequence). In DNA form, the CDR3 reads TGTGCCAGCAGCTATACAGGGACTCGGAACGAGCAGTACTTC. Protein product: CASSYTGTRNEQYF.

This clonotype was seen only a few times. Germline and junction disagree at one end, which may indicate a read error. The rearrangement uses TRBV2 and TRBJ1-5; D not certain. The CDR3 consists of 14 residues. Germline V gene sequence: CDR1 SNHLY, CDR2 FYNNEI. CDR3 region: CASSEQRSDQPQHF. DNA for the CDR3: TGTGCCAGCAGTGAGCAACGTAGCGATCAGCCCCAGCATTTT.

The chain links TRBV12-3 or TRBV12-4 to TRBJ2-3, with 8 bases lining up with TRBD2. J gave up 2 bases and V 4 bases, and 11 bases lay outside the gene matches. This CDR3 region has 17 residues. The DNA for the CDR3 is TGTGCCAGCAGTTGGGGAATACTAGCGGAGTCCACAGATACGCAGTATTTT. Translating gives CASSWGILAESTDTQYF.

The J gene is TRBJ1-3, the V gene TRBV28; D is ambiguous. Germline CDR1 reads MDHEN; CDR2 reads SYDVKM. The CDR3 is 16 residues long. Trimming took off 6 bases at V and 7 bases at J, with 22 bases between the two ends. CDR3 bases: TGTGCCAGCAGCGCTCCCAATCTTTTGTACGGGAACACCATATATTTT. The encoded protein is CASSAPNLLYGNTIYF.

There are many counts of this clonotype. The chain has TRBV7-2 and TRBJ2-7; 7 nucleotides align to TRBD1. Losses at the gene ends were 1 base for V and 4 bases for J; bases not matched to a gene: 10. The CDR3 totals 16 residues. The germline CDR1 and CDR2 sequences are SGHTA and FQGNSA. The CDR3: CASSLGGGGGGYEQYV. The DNA for the CDR3 is TGTGCCAGCAGCTTAGGAGGGGGCGGCGGCGGTTACGAGCAGTACGTC.

This clonotype was recorded only once. V gene TRBV21-1 combines with J gene TRBJ2-7; TRBD1 is taken as the D call from the table, unchecked against the DNA. TRBV21-1 is noted as a pseudogene. This CDR3 region has 15 residues. CDR3 in DNA: TGTGCCAGCAGCAAAGGATCACGGTGGGACCGCGAGCAGTACGTC. Protein product: CASSKGSRWDREQYV.

This clonotype showed up just a few times. This sequence joins TRBV7-2 and TRBJ2-7; D gene ambiguous. The germline V gene has CDR1 SGHTA and CDR2 FQGNSA. This CDR3 spans 13 amino acids. V dropped 1 base and J dropped 3 bases, with 7 bases sitting between them. CDR3 in DNA: TGTGCCAGCAGCTTAGGGTATTACTACGAGCAGTACGTC. Its protein product is CASSLGYYYEQYV.

The V gene is TRBV20-1, the J gene TRBJ2-7; 9 nucleotides agree with TRBD2. The CDR3 spans 14 residues. CDR1 is DFQATT and CDR2 is SNEGSKA in the germline V gene (reference sequence). V was pared by 7 bases and J by 0 bases, with 7 bases of the junction left unmatched. CDR3 nucleotides: TGCAGTGGCGAGTTTAGCGGGGGCTCCTACGAGCAGTACTTC. Translated: CSGEFSGGSYEQYF.

This chain joins TRBV7-2 and TRBJ1-3, with D maybe TRBD1 (5 bases). Germline loops: CDR1 SGHTA, CDR2 FQGNSA. Trimming removed 1 base at V and 1 base at J, with 8 bases between. This CDR3 contains 15 residues. The CDR3 loop is CASSLGGGSGNTIYF. The CDR3 coding sequence is TGTGCCAGCAGCTTAGGGGGCGGTTCTGGAAACACCATATATTTT.

The CDR3 coding sequence is TGCGCCAGCAGTGATGGTGGGAACACCGGGGAGCTGTTTTTT. It specifies CASSDGGNTGELFF. The genes are TRBV10-1 and TRBJ2-2; D is undetermined. Germline CDR1 is WNHNN and CDR2 is SYGVQD (reference sequence). Trimming stripped 3 bases from V and 1 base from J, with 6 bases between. The CDR3 is 14 amino acids.

This sequence joins TRBV4-1 and TRBJ1-5; D uncertain. In germline, CDR1 is MGHRA, CDR2 YSYEKL. Trimming shortened V by 3 bases and J by 0 bases, and 21 bases separated the two germline ends. This CDR3 has 19 amino acids. CDR3 protein: CASSHPLGREQYSNQPQHF. For the CDR3, the DNA is TGCGCCAGCAGCCACCCCCTCGGGAGGGAACAGTATAGCAATCAGCCCCAGCATTTT.

This clonotype has more than one count but fewer than ten. The chain couples TRBV2 to TRBJ2-7; 9 bases are shared with TRBD1. V dropped 6 bases and J dropped 2; count of bases not matched to a gene: 2. The CDR3 contains 13 residues. The germline CDR1 and CDR2 sequences are SNHLY and FYNNEI. CDR3 sequence (DNA): TGTGCCAGCAGGGGACAGGGCCCCTACGAGCAGTACGTC. Translating gives CASRGQGPYEQYV.

The gene calls are TRBV5-1 and TRBJ2-2; 11 bases are a match to TRBD2. In germline, CDR1 is SGHRS, CDR2 YFSETQ. V trimming: 0 bases; J trimming: 4 bases; junction bases outside the gene matches: 5. This CDR3 is 17 amino acids long. The DNA for the CDR3 is TGCGCCAGCAGCTTGGAAGCTAGCGGGGGGATCACCGGGGAGCTGTTTTTT. Its protein is CASSLEASGGITGELFF.

The chain is built from TRBV30 and TRBJ2-2; D tentatively fits TRBD1 or TRBD2 (6 bases each). Trimming removed 2 bases at V and 3 bases at J, with 10 bases between. The CDR3 is 14 residues long. Per the germline V gene, CDR1 is GTSNPN and CDR2 is SVGIG (reference sequence). CDR3 sequence reads: CAWSRGADTGELFF. The CDR3 nucleotides read TGTGCCTGGAGTAGGGGGGCGGACACCGGGGAGCTGTTTTTT.